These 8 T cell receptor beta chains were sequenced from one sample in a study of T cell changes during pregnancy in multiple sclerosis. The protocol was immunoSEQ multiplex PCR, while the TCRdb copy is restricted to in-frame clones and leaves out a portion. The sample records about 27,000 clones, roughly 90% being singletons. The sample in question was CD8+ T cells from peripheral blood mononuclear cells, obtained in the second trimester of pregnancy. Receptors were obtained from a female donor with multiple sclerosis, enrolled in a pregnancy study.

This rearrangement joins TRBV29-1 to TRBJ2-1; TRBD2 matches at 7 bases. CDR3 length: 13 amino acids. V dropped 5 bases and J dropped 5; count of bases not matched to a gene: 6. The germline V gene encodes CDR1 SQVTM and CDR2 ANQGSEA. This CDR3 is CSVRGDLDNEQFF. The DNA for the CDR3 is TGCAGCGTTCGGGGGGATTTGGACAATGAGCAGTTCTTC.

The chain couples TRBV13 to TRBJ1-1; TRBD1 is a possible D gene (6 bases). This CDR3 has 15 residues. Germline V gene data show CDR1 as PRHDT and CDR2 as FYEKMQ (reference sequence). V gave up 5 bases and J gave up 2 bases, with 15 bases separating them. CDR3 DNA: TGTGCCAGCAGCCACGAGGGACATCTTAACACTGAAGCTTTCTTT. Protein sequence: CASSHEGHLNTEAFF.

Here the CDR3 reads CASSPDSLLNTIYF. As DNA, the CDR3 is TGCGCCAGCAGCCCGGACAGTCTCTTAAACACCATATATTTT. This chain joins TRBV4-3 and TRBJ1-3; D may be TRBD1 (6 bases). The germline CDR1 and CDR2 sequences are LGHNA and YSLEER. V was pared by 4 bases and J by 6 bases, with 13 bases between. This CDR3 comprises 14 residues.

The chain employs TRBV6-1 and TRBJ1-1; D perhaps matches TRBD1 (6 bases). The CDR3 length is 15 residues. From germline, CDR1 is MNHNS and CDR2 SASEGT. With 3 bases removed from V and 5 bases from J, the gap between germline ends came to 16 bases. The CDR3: CASSDLNGGGTEAFF. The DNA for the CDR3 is TGTGCCAGCAGTGACTTGAATGGGGGCGGGACTGAAGCTTTCTTT.

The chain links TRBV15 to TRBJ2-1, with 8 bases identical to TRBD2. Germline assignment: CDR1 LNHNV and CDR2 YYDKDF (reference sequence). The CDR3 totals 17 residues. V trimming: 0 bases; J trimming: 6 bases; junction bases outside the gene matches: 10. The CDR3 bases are TGTGCCACCAGCAGAGATCAGCGGCGGGGGGCGATCAATGAGCAGTTCTTC. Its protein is CATSRDQRRGAINEQFF.

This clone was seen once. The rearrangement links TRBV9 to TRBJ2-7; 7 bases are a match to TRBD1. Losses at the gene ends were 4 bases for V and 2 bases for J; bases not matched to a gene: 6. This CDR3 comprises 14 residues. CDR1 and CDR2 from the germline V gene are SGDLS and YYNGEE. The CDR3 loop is CASSTQTGPYEQYF. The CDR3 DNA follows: TGTGCCAGCAGCACCCAGACAGGGCCCTACGAGCAGTACTTC.

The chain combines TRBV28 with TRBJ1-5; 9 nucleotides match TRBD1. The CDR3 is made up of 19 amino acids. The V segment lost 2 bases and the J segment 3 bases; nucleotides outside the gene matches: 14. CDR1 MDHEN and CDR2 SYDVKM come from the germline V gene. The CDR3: CASSLRTGALLRYNQPQHF. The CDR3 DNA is TGTGCCAGCAGTTTAAGGACAGGGGCCCTTCTTCGCTACAATCAGCCCCAGCATTTT.

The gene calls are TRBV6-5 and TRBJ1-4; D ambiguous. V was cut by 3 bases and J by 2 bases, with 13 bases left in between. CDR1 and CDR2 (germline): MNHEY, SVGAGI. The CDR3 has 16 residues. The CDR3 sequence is CASSYTGVGTNEKLFF. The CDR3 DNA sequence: TGTGCCAGCAGTTATACCGGGGTTGGGACTAATGAAAAACTGTTTTTT.